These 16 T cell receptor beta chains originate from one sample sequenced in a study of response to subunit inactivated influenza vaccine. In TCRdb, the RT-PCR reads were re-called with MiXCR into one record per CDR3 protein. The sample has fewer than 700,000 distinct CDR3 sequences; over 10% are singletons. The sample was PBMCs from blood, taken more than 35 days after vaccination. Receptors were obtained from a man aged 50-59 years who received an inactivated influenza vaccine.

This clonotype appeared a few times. The CDR3 here is CASGRGADTEAFF. The CDR3, as DNA: TGTGCCAGCGGGAGGGGGGCTGACACTGAAGCTTTCTTT. The rearrangement uses TRBV9 and TRBJ1-1; D might be TRBD1 (6 bases). The V gene lost 7 bases and the J gene lost 3 bases, with 13 bases spanning the gap. The CDR3 sequence is 13 residues long. CDR1 is SGDLS and CDR2 is YYNGEE in the germline V gene.

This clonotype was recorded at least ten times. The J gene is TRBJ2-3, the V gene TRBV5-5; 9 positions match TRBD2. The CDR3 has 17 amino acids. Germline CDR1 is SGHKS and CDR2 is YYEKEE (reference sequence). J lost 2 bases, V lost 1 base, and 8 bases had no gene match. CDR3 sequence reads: CASSLFWTSDLTDTQYF. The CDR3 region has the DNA TGTGCCAGCAGCTTGTTTTGGACTAGCGACCTCACAGATACGCAGTATTTT.

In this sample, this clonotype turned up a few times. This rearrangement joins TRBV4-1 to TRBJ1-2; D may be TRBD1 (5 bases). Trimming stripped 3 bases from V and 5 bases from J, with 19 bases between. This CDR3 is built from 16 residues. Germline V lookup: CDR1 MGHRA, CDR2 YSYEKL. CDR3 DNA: TGCGCCAGCAGCCAGACCGTGGGCAGGGTATGGTATGGCTACACCTTC. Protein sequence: CASSQTVGRVWYGYTF.

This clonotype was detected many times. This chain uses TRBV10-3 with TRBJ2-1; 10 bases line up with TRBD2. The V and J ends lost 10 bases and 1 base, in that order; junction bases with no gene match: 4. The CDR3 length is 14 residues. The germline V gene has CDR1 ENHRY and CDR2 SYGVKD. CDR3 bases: TGTGCCACCAAGACTAGCGGGTCCTACAATGAGCAGTTCTTC. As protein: CATKTSGSYNEQFF.

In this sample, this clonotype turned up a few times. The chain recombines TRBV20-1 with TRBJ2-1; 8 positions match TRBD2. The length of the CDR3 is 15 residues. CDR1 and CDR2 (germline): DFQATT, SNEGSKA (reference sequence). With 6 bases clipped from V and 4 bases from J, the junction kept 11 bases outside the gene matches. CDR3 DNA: TGCAGTGCCAGAACCCGGCTAGCGGGTTACAATGAGCAGTTCTTC. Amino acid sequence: CSARTRLAGYNEQFF.

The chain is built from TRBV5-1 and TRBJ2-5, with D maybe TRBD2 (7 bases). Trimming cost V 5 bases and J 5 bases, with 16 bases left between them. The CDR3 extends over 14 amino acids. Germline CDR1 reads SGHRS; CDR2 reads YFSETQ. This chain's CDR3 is CASRLGGGDETQYF. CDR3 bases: TGCGCCAGCAGACTAGGGGGAGGGGACGAGACCCAGTACTTC.

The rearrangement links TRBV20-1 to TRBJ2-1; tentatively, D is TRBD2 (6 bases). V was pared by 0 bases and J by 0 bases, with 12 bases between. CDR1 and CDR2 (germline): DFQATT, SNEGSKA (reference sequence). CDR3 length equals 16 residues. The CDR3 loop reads CSARDKLAASYNEQFF. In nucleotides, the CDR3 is TGCAGTGCTAGAGATAAGTTAGCGGCCTCCTACAATGAGCAGTTCTTC.

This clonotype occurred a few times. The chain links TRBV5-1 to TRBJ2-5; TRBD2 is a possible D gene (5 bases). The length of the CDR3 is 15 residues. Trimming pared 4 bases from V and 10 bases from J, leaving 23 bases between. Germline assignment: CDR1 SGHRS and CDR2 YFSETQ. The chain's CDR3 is CASSPDGIGEVVQYF. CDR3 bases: TGCGCCAGCAGCCCCGACGGGATTGGTGAGGTGGTCCAGTACTTC.

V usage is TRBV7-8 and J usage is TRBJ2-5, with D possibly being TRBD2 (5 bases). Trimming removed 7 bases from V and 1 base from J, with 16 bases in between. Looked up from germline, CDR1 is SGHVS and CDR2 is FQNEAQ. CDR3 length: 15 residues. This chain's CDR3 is CASTTEGTPQETQYF. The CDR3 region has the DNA TGTGCCAGCACCACCGAGGGAACTCCCCAAGAGACCCAGTACTTC.

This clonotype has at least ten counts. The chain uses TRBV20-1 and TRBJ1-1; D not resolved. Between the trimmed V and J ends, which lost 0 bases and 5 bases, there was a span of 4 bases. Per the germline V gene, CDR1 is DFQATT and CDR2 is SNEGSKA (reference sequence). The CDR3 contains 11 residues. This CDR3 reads CSARDPTEAFF. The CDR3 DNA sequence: TGCAGTGCTAGAGATCCGACTGAAGCTTTCTTT.

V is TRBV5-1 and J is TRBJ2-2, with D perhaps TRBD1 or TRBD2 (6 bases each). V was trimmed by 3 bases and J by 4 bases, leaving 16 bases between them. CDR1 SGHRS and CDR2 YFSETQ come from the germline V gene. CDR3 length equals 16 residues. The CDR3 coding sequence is TGCGCCAGCAGCTACGCCCCGGGGGCCGGCACCGGGGAGCTGTTTTTT. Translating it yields CASSYAPGAGTGELFF.

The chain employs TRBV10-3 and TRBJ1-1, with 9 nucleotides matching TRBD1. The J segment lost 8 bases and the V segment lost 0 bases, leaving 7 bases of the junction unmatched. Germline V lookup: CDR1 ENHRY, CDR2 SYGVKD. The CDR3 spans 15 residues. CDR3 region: CAISESRQGEREAFF. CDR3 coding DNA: TGTGCCATCAGTGAGTCGCGACAGGGGGAGAGAGAAGCTTTCTTT.

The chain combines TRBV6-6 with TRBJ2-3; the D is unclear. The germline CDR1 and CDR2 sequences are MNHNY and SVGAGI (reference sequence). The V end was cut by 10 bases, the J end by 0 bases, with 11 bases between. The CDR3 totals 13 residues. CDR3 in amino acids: CAINPASTDTQYF. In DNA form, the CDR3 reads TGTGCCATCAACCCGGCTAGCACAGATACGCAGTATTTT.

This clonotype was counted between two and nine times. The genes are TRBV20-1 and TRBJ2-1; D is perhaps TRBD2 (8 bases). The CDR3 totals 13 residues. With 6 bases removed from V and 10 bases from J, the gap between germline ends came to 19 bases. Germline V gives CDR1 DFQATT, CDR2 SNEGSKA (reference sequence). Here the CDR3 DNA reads TGCAGTGCCCGGGAGGGGGCCGCGGACGAGCAGTTCTTC. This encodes CSAREGAADEQFF.

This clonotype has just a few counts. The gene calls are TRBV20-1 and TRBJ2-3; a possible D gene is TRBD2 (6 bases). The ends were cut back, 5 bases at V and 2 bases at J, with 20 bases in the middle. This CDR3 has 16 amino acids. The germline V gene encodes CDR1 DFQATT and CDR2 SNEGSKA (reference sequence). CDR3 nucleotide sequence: TGCAGTGCTTCCCCCCGGAGGCGGGGAGCCACAGATACGCAGTATTTT. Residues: CSASPRRRGATDTQYF.

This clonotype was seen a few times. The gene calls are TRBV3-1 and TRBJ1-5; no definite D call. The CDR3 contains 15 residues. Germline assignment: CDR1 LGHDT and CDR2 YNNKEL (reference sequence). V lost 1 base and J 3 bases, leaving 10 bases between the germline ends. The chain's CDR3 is CASSQGGRYNQPQHF. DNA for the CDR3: TGTGCCAGCAGCCAAGGAGGGAGGTACAATCAGCCCCAGCATTTT. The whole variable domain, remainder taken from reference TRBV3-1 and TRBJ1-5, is DTAVSQTPKYLVTQMGNDKSIKCEQNLGHDTMYWYKQDSKKFLKIMFSYNNKELIINETVPNRFSPKSPDKAHLNLHINSLELGDSAVYFCASSQGGRYNQPQHFGDGTRLSIL.